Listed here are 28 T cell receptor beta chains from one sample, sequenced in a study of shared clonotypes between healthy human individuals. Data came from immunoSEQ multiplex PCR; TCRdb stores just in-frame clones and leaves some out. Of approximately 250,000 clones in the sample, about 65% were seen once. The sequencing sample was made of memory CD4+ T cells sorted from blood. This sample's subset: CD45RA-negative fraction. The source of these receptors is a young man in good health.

CDR3 coding DNA: TGTGCCAGCAGCTCCTTGGGGGCAGAGACCCAGTACTTC. This translates into CASSSLGAETQYF. The J gene is TRBJ2-5, the V gene TRBV11-3, with D possibly TRBD1 on 6 matching bases. V was cut by 4 bases and J by 4 bases, with 10 bases left in between. The germline V gene encodes CDR1 SGHNT and CDR2 YENEEA. The CDR3 length is 13 residues.

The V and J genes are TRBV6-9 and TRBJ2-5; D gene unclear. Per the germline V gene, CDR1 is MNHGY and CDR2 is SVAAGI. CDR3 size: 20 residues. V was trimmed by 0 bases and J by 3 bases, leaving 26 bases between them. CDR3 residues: CASSYSGVGLSGPDKETQYF. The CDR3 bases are TGTGCCAGCAGTTATTCGGGCGTAGGGTTAAGTGGTCCCGATAAAGAGACCCAGTACTTC.

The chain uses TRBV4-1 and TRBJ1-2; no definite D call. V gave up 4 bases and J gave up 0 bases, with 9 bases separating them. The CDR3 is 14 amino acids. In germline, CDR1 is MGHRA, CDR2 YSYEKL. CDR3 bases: TGCGCCAGCAGCCTCTTCGACACTAACTATGGCTACACCTTC. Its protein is CASSLFDTNYGYTF.

The CDR3 reads CASSYAKVGGETQYF. The CDR3 DNA sequence: TGTGCCAGCAGTTACGCGAAGGTGGGCGGGGAGACCCAGTACTTC. The J gene is TRBJ2-5, the V gene TRBV6-5; possible D gene TRBD2, 5 bases. The germline CDR1 and CDR2 sequences are MNHEY and SVGAGI. The V and J ends lost 2 bases and 5 bases respectively, with 15 bases between them. The CDR3 spans 15 residues.

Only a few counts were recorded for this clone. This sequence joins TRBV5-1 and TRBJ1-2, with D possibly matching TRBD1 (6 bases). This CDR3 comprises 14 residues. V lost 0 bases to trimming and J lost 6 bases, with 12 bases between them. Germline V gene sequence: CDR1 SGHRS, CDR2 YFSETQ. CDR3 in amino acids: CASSLEGEGDGYTF. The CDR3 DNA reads TGCGCCAGCAGCTTGGAAGGGGAGGGGGATGGCTACACCTTC.

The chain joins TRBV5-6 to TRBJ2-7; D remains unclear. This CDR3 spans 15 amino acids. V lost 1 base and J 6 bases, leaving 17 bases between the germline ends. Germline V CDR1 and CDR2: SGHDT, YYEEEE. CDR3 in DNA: TGTGCCAGCAGCTTGTATCTGGGTTTGATAAGCGAGCAGTACTTC. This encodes CASSLYLGLISEQYF.

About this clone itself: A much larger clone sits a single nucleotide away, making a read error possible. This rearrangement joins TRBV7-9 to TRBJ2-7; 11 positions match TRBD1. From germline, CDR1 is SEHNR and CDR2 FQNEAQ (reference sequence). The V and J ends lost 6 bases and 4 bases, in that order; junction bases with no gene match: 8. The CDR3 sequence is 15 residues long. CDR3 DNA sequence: TGTGCCAGCAGGCTCGGGGGACAGGGGGTTTACGAGCAGTACTTC. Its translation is CASRLGGQGVYEQYF. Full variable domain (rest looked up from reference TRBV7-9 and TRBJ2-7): DTGVSQNPRHKITKRGQNVTFRCDPISEHNRLYWYRQTLGQGPEFLTYFQNEAQLEKSRLLSDRFSAERPKGSFSTLEIQRTEQGDSAMYLCASRLGGQGVYEQYFGPGTRLTVT.

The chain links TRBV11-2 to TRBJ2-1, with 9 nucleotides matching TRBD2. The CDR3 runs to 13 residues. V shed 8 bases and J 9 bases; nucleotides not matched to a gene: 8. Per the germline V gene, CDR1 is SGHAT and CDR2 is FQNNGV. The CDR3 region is CASLASGTTEQFF. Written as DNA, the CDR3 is TGTGCCAGCCTGGCTAGCGGGACGACTGAGCAGTTCTTC.

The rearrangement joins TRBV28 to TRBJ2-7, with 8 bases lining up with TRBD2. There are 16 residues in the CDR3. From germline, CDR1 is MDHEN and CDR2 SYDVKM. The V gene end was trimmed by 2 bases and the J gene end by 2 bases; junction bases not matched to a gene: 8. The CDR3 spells CASSLLGTSGTYEQYF. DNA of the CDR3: TGTGCCAGCAGTTTACTCGGGACTAGTGGGACCTACGAGCAGTACTTC.

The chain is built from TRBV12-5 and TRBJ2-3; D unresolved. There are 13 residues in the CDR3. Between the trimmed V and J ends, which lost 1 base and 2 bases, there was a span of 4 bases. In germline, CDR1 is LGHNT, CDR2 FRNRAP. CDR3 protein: CASGLDDTDTQYF. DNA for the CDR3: TGTGCTAGTGGTTTGGACGACACAGATACGCAGTATTTT.

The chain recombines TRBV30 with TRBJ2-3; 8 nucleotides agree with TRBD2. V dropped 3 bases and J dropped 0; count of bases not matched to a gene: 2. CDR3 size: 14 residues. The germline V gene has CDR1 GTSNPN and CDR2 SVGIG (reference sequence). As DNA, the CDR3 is TGTGCCTGGAGAGCTAGCGGGAGCACAGATACGCAGTATTTT. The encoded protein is CAWRASGSTDTQYF.

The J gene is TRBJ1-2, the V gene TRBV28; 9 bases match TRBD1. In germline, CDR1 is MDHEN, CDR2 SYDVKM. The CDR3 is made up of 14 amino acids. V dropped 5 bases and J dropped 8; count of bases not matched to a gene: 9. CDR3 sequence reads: CASSRTGTGTGYTF. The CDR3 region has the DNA TGTGCCAGCAGTCGCACTGGGACAGGGACCGGCTACACCTTC.

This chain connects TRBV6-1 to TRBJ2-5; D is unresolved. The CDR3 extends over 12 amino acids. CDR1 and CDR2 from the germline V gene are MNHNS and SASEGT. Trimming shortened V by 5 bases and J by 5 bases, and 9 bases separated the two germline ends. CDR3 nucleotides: TGTGCCAGCAGTAGACATATGGAGACCCAGTACTTC. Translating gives CASSRHMETQYF.

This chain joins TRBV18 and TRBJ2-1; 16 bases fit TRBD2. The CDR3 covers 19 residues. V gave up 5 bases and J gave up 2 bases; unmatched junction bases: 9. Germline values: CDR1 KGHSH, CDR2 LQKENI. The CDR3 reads CASSYRGTSGRAPYNEQFF. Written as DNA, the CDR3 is TGTGCCAGCTCATACCGTGGGACTAGCGGGAGGGCCCCCTACAATGAGCAGTTCTTC.

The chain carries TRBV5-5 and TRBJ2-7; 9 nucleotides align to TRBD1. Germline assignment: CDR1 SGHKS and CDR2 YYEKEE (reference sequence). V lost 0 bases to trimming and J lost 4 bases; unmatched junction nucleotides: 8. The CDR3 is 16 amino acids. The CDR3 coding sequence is TGTGCCAGCAGCTTGGCGGGACAGGGAAGGCGATACGAGCAGTACTTC. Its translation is CASSLAGQGRRYEQYF.

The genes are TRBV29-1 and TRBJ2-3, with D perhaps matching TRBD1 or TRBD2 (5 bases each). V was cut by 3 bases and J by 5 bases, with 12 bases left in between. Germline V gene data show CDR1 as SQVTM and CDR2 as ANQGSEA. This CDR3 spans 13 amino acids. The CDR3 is CSVEPGSKDTQYF. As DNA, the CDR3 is TGCAGCGTTGAGCCAGGGAGTAAAGATACGCAGTATTTT.

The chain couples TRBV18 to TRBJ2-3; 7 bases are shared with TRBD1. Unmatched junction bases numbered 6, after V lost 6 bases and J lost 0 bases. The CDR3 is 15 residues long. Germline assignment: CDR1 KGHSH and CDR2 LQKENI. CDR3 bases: TGTGCCAGCTCGAACAGGGGCCCTAGCACAGATACGCAGTATTTT. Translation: CASSNRGPSTDTQYF.

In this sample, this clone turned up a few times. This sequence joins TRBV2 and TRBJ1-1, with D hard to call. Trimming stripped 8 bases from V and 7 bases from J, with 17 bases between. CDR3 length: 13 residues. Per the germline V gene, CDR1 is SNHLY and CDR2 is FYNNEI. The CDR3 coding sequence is TGTGCCAGCTCTAGGTTTGAGGCAGATGAAGCTTTCTTT. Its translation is CASSRFEADEAFF.

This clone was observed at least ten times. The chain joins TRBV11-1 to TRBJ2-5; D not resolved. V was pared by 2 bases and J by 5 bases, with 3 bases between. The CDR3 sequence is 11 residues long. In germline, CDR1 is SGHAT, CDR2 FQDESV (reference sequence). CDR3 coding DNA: TGTGCCAGCAGCTTAACGGAGACCCAGTACTTC. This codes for CASSLTETQYF. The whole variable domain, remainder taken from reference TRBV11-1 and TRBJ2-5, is EAEVAQSPRYKITEKSQAVAFWCDPISGHATLYWYRQILGQGPELLVQFQDESVVDDSQLPKDRFSAERLKGVDSTLKIQPAELGDSAMYLCASSLTETQYFGPGTRLLVL.

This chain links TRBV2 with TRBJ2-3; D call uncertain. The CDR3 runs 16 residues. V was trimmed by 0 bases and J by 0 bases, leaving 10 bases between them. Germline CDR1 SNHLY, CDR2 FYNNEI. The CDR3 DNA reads TGTGCCAGCAGTGAAGCGCGGAAACGGAGCACAGATACGCAGTATTTT. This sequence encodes CASSEARKRSTDTQYF.

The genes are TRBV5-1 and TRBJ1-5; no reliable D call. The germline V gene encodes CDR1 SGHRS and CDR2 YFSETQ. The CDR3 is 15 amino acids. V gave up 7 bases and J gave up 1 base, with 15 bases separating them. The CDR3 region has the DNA TGCGCCAGCCCAATCCCTAATAGAAGCAATCAGCCCCAGCATTTT. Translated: CASPIPNRSNQPQHF.

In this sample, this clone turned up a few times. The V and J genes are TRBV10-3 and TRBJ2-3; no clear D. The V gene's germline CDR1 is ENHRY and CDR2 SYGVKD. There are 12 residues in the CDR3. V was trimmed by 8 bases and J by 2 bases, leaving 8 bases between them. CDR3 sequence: CAIGQLTDTQYF. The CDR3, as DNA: TGTGCCATCGGGCAGCTCACAGATACGCAGTATTTT.

CDR3 in DNA: TGTGCCAGCTCACTTCGACACCAGAACACTGAAGCTTTCTTT. Translated, it gives CASSLRHQNTEAFF. V gene TRBV18 combines with J gene TRBJ1-1; no firm D call. Germline V lookup: CDR1 KGHSH, CDR2 LQKENI. This CDR3 is 14 amino acids long. The V end lost 4 bases, the J end lost 1 base, and 10 bases lay between the germline ends.

CDR3 residues: CASSLDRDSYNEQFF. In DNA, the CDR3 is TGTGCCAGCAGCTTAGATCGGGACTCCTACAATGAGCAGTTCTTC. The chain combines TRBV11-2 with TRBJ2-1, with a tentative D call TRBD2 (5 bases). V shed 0 bases and J shed 0 bases, with 6 bases lying between them. CDR1 SGHAT and CDR2 FQNNGV come from the germline V gene. The CDR3 spans 15 residues.

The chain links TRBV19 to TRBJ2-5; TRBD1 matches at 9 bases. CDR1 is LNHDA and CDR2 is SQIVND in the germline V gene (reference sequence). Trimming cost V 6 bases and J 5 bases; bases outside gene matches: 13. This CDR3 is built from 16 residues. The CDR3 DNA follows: TGTGCCAGTAGCCAACCGGTGGGACAGGGATCGGAGACCCAGTACTTC. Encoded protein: CASSQPVGQGSETQYF.

The CDR3 DNA follows: TGTGCCAGCAGCTTATGGGACAGGGGAGCCAAAAACATTCAGTACTTC. It translates to CASSLWDRGAKNIQYF. J is TRBJ2-4 and V is TRBV9; 10 nucleotides match TRBD1. V lost 4 bases, J lost 0 bases, and 4 bases stayed unmatched. CDR1 and CDR2 (germline): SGDLS, YYNGEE. The CDR3 covers 16 residues.

CDR3 DNA sequence: TGTGCCAGCAGCCCAACCACCCGGGGAGGTGGGGGGATAGGGGAGCAGTACTTC. This encodes CASSPTTRGGGGIGEQYF. The chain has TRBV11-2 and TRBJ2-7; TRBD2 is a possible D gene (6 bases). CDR3 length: 18 residues. The germline V and J ends were trimmed by 5 bases and 7 bases, with 30 bases remaining between them. From germline, CDR1 is SGHAT and CDR2 FQNNGV.

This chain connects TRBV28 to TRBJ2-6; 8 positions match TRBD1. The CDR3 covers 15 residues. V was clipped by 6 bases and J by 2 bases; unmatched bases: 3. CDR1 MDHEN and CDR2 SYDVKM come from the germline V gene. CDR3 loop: CASRKTGAGANVLTF. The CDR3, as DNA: TGTGCCAGCAGGAAGACAGGGGCTGGGGCCAACGTCCTGACTTTC.